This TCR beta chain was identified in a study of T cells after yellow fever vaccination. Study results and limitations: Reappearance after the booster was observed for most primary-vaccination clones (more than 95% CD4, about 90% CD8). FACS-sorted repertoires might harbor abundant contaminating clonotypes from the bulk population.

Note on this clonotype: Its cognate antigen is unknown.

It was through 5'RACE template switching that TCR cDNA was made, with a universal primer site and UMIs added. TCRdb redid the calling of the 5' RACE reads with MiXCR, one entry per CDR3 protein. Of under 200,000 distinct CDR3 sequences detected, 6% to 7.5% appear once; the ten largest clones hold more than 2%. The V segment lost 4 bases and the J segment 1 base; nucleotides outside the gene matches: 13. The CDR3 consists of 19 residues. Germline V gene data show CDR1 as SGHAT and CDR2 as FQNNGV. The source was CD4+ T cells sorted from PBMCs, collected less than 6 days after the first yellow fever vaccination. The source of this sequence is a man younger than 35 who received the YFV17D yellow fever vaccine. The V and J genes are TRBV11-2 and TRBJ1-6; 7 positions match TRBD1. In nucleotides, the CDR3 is TGTGCCAGCAGCTCATTTACCGGGACAGCTCAGTCCTATAATTCACCCCTCCACTTT. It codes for CASSSFTGTAQSYNSPLHF.